One sample yielded the 20 T cell receptor beta chains listed below, sequenced in a study of shared clonotypes between healthy human individuals. Assay used: immunoSEQ multiplex PCR; TCRdb lists only in-frame clones, some missing. The sample consists of about 470,000 clones, 79% of them appearing once. The sequenced sample was PBMCs. All receptors come from a woman aged 40 to 49 in good health. Some clones in this sample may be carry-over from other donors' samples.

The chain joins TRBV14 to TRBJ2-1, with D perhaps TRBD1 or TRBD2 (5 bases each). With 3 bases removed from V and 8 bases from J, the gap between germline ends came to 5 bases. CDR3 length: 11 amino acids. Looked up from germline, CDR1 is SGHDN and CDR2 is FVKESK. CDR3 residues: CASSQGDEQFF. CDR3 bases: TGTGCCAGCAGCCAGGGGGATGAGCAGTTCTTC. Supplemented by reference TRBV14 and TRBJ2-1, the full variable domain reads EAGVTQFPSHSVIEKGQTVTLRCDPISGHDNLYWYRRVMGKEIKFLLHFVKESKQDESGMPNNRFLAERTGGTYSTLKVQPAELEDSGVYFCASSQGDEQFFGPGTRLTVL.

This clone was detected only once. The V and J genes are TRBV11-2 and TRBJ2-3; possibly TRBD1 for D (5 bases). Germline assignment: CDR1 SGHAT and CDR2 FQNNGV. Trimming took off 1 base at V and 3 bases at J, with 17 bases between the two ends. The length of the CDR3 is 17 residues. The CDR3 region has the DNA TGTGCCAGCAGCTTAGCCGGTCTACAGGTCAAGACAGATACGCAGTATTTT. Its translation: CASSLAGLQVKTDTQYF. The full variable domain, completed using reference TRBV11-2 and TRBJ2-3, is EAGVAQSPRYKIIEKRQSVAFWCNPISGHATLYWYQQILGQGPKLLIQFQNNGVVDDSQLPKDRFSAERLKGVDSTLKIQPAKLEDSAVYLCASSLAGLQVKTDTQYFGPGTRLTVL.

In this sample, this clone turned up a few times. The V gene is TRBV29-1, the J gene TRBJ2-5, with TRBD1 matching 9 bases. Near its end, the DNA agrees better with TRBJ2-7, so the J call may be wrong. The CDR3 consists of 15 residues. Germline V lookup: CDR1 SQVTM, CDR2 ANQGSEA. CDR3: CSVVGEGTGLYEQYF. CDR3 coding DNA: TGCAGCGTTGTGGGGGAAGGGACAGGGCTCTACGAGCAGTACTTC.

The gene calls are TRBV29-1 and TRBJ2-1, with D perhaps being TRBD1 or TRBD2 (5 bases each). This CDR3 has 15 residues. V lost 4 bases to trimming and J lost 2 bases, with 15 bases between them. From germline, CDR1 is SQVTM and CDR2 ANQGSEA. The CDR3 sequence: CSVVVGATTYNEQFF. The CDR3 DNA reads as TGCAGCGTTGTTGTCGGGGCAACGACCTACAATGAGCAGTTCTTC.

On this clone itself: The sample holds other DNA sequences that translate to the same CDR3. J is TRBJ2-2 and V is TRBV18; 7 positions agree with TRBD1. The CDR3 consists of 14 residues. Germline V gene lookup returns CDR1 KGHSH and CDR2 LQKENI. The junction had 2 bases not matched to a gene; V was cut back by 3 bases and J by 4 bases. CDR3 in DNA: TGTGCCAGCTCACCGCGACAGGGCACCGGGGAGCTGTTTTTT. It yields the protein CASSPRQGTGELFF. The variable domain in full, completed from reference TRBV18 and TRBJ2-2, reads NAGVMQNPRHLVRRRGQEARLRCSPMKGHSHVYWYRQLPEEGLKFMVYLQKENIIDESGMPKERFSAEFPKEGPSILRIQQVVRGDSAAYFCASSPRQGTGELFFGEGSRLTVL.

This clone was seen once. The gene calls are TRBV29-1 and TRBJ2-1; D is uncertain. With 6 bases removed from V and 7 bases from J, the gap between germline ends came to 13 bases. Germline V gene sequence: CDR1 SQVTM, CDR2 ANQGSEA. This CDR3 is 12 amino acids long. CDR3 residues: CSVHRESNEQFF. The CDR3 DNA sequence: TGCAGCGTACACAGAGAATCGAATGAGCAGTTCTTC.

The chain combines TRBV28 with TRBJ2-2; 9 bases align to TRBD1. Germline trimming cut 5 bases from V and 2 bases from J; bases unmatched to any gene: 6. In germline, CDR1 is MDHEN, CDR2 SYDVKM. This CDR3 comprises 16 residues. The CDR3 here is CASSPPGQGNTGELFF. DNA of the CDR3: TGTGCCAGCAGTCCACCGGGACAGGGTAACACCGGGGAGCTGTTTTTT.

The genes are TRBV29-1 and TRBJ1-5, with a tentative D call TRBD1 (6 bases). This CDR3 has 13 residues. Germline V gene data show CDR1 as SQVTM and CDR2 as ANQGSEA. V dropped 6 bases and J dropped 3 bases, with 12 bases sitting between them. The CDR3 sequence is CSVVDRHNQPQHF. DNA of the CDR3: TGCAGCGTGGTAGACAGGCACAATCAGCCCCAGCATTTT.

Only a few counts were recorded for this clone. The rearrangement uses TRBV9 and TRBJ1-2, with TRBD1 matching over 7 bases. V trimming: 0 bases; J trimming: 4 bases; junction bases outside the gene matches: 6. The CDR3 has 15 amino acids. The germline V gene has CDR1 SGDLS and CDR2 YYNGEE. CDR3 amino acids: CASSVAAGGRYGYTF. DNA for the CDR3: TGTGCCAGCAGCGTAGCGGCAGGGGGACGCTATGGCTACACCTTC.

This clone was seen a handful of times. The chain uses TRBV6-1 and TRBJ2-4; D might be TRBD1 (5 bases). This CDR3 has 13 residues. Germline assignment: CDR1 MNHNS and CDR2 SASEGT. V was clipped by 7 bases and J by 0 bases, with 7 bases between them. CDR3 sequence: CASTREAKNIQYF. The DNA of the CDR3 is TGTGCCAGCACCAGGGAAGCCAAAAACATTCAGTACTTC.

The chain uses TRBV11-3 and TRBJ1-1; D not resolved. The CDR3 consists of 13 residues. V lost 3 bases to trimming and J lost 0 bases, with 5 bases between them. The germline V gene has CDR1 SGHNT and CDR2 YENEEA. CDR3 protein: CASSLSVNTEAFF. Written as DNA, the CDR3 is TGTGCCAGCAGCTTGTCCGTGAACACTGAAGCTTTCTTT.

The chain recombines TRBV4-3 with TRBJ1-4; 7 bases match TRBD1. The germline CDR1 and CDR2 sequences are LGHNA and YSLEER. There are 16 residues in the CDR3. The trim removed 1 base at V and 4 bases at J, leaving 6 bases unmatched. The CDR3 loop is CASSQGQGKGNEKLFF. In DNA, the CDR3 is TGCGCCAGCAGCCAAGGACAGGGAAAGGGTAATGAAAAACTGTTTTTT.

This chain joins TRBV27 and TRBJ2-7; no definite D call. In germline, CDR1 is MNHEY, CDR2 SMNVEV (reference sequence). The V gene lost 6 bases and the J gene lost 2 bases, with 5 bases spanning the gap. The CDR3 spans 11 residues. CDR3: CASSYAYEQYF. The CDR3 DNA sequence: TGTGCCAGCAGCTATGCCTACGAGCAGTACTTC.

The chain is built from TRBV14 and TRBJ1-3; no clear D. Germline CDR1 SGHDN, CDR2 FVKESK. V lost 6 bases and J 0 bases, leaving 12 bases between the germline ends. This CDR3 is 15 amino acids long. In DNA, the CDR3 is TGTGCCAGCAGGCGGACGGGAAGCTCTGGAAACACCATATATTTT. Amino acids: CASRRTGSSGNTIYF. The entire variable domain, with the rest obtained from reference TRBV14 and TRBJ1-3, is as follows: EAGVTQFPSHSVIEKGQTVTLRCDPISGHDNLYWYRRVMGKEIKFLLHFVKESKQDESGMPNNRFLAERTGGTYSTLKVQPAELEDSGVYFCASRRTGSSGNTIYFGEGSWLTVV.

The CDR3 reads CASRTAAGGSGYTF. CDR3 nucleotides: TGTGCCAGCAGGACGGCCGCAGGGGGAAGCGGCTACACCTTC. The chain combines TRBV28 with TRBJ1-2; 7 bases map to TRBD1. The junction had 12 bases not matched to a gene; V was cut back by 6 bases and J by 8 bases. Germline V CDR1 and CDR2: MDHEN, SYDVKM. The CDR3 has 14 amino acids.

The rearrangement joins TRBV12-5 to TRBJ2-6, with TRBD2 matching 8 bases. The germline gives CDR1 LGHNT, CDR2 FRNRAP. The V and J ends lost 2 bases and 3 bases, in that order; junction bases with no gene match: 6. The CDR3 runs 17 residues. DNA of the CDR3: TGTGCTAGTGGTTTGTTAACAGCGGGAGTTGGGGCCAACGTCCTGACTTTC. As protein: CASGLLTAGVGANVLTF. The full variable domain, its missing parts supplied by reference TRBV12-5 and TRBJ2-6, is DARVTQTPRHKVTEMGQEVTMRCQPILGHNTVFWYRQTMMQGLELLAYFRNRAPLDDSGMPKDRFSAEMPDATLATLKIQPSEPRDSAVYFCASGLLTAGVGANVLTFGAGSRLTVL.

V is TRBV30 and J is TRBJ1-3, with a weak D call TRBD1 (5 bases). Germline-derived CDR1 and CDR2 are GTSNPN and SVGIG (reference sequence). Trimming took off 3 bases at V and 5 bases at J, with 14 bases between the two ends. CDR3 length: 14 residues. CDR3 nucleotides: TGTGCCTGGAGCCTATCAGACAGCAGAAACACCATATATTTT. Translating gives CAWSLSDSRNTIYF.

The chain uses TRBV7-2 and TRBJ2-3; TRBD2 agrees at 14 bases. The V gene end was trimmed by 5 bases and the J gene end by 7 bases; junction bases not matched to a gene: 5. Germline V gene lookup returns CDR1 SGHTA and CDR2 FQGNSA. This CDR3 has 15 residues. CDR3 region: CASSPRLAGGNTQYF. CDR3 sequence (DNA): TGTGCCAGCAGCCCCCGACTAGCGGGAGGGAATACGCAGTATTTT. Variable domain in full (rest from reference TRBV7-2 and TRBJ2-3): GAGVSQSPSNKVTEKGKDVELRCDPISGHTALYWYRQSLGQGLEFLIYFQGNSAPDKSGLPSDRFSAERTGGSVSTLTIQRTQQEDSAVYLCASSPRLAGGNTQYFGPGTRLTVL.

This chain links TRBV19 with TRBJ2-5; 9 bases map to TRBD1. The CDR3 has 15 amino acids. Germline V lookup: CDR1 LNHDA, CDR2 SQIVND (reference sequence). Trimming at V came to 5 bases and at J to 4 bases, leaving 8 bases not matched to a gene. As DNA, the CDR3 is TGTGCCAGTAGTCCGCGGACAGGGGTCCCAGAGACCCAGTACTTC. The encoded protein is CASSPRTGVPETQYF.

This sequence joins TRBV2 and TRBJ2-2, with unresolved D. The CDR3 sequence is 12 residues long. The V end lost 2 bases, the J end lost 9 bases, and 7 bases lay between the germline ends. Germline V gene data show CDR1 as SNHLY and CDR2 as FYNNEI. The CDR3: CASSERPWELFF. The CDR3 DNA follows: TGTGCCAGCAGTGAACGCCCTTGGGAGCTGTTTTTT.